This note documents a single T cell receptor beta chain sequence. No antigen is known for it. The data are from a study of immune cell composition in non-small cell lung cancer. Study information: Tumours were mainly lung adenocarcinoma or squamous cell carcinoma. Study results and limitations: Dominant in vivo tumour-associated clones were not shown to share tumour-reactive sequences.

The germline V and J ends were trimmed by 1 base and 4 bases, with 14 bases remaining between them. This CDR3 spans 16 amino acids. Germline V CDR1 and CDR2: SGHTA, FQGNSA. Sequenced by immunoSEQ multiplex PCR; TCRdb stores in-frame clones only, minus some. Here the sample spans 9,500 to 10,000 clones, about two thirds being singletons. The sequence was obtained from a human donor with non-small cell lung cancer. The V gene is TRBV7-2, the J gene TRBJ1-3; perhaps TRBD1 as D (5 bases). The specimen sequenced was lung tumor tissue. The CDR3 region is CASSLDVGVTGNTIYF. The CDR3 nucleotides read TGTGCCAGCAGCTTAGATGTAGGGGTAACCGGAAACACCATATATTTT.